The present entry profiles one T cell receptor (beta chain) with its context. This sample was included in a study of blood T cell repertoires in COVID-19. Study details: Researchers got acute and convalescent COVID-19 samples from the United States, Italy and Spain. PBMCs, B-cell-depleted T cells, or T cells were the source of the cDNA or gDNA that made up the material.

Methods used by the authors: Amplifying reference gene primers gave estimates of nucleated cell counts. Assay: immunoSEQ multiplex PCR; the TCRdb copy retains only in-frame clones and omits some. The V and J calls and clone size are taken from that table; D and trimming were inferred from the DNA. Altogether about 140,000 clones are present, 65% to 90% being singletons, with the ten largest covering approximately 10%. This CDR3 has 13 amino acids. V lost 4 bases and J lost 7, with 14 bases in between. Germline V gives CDR1 SGHNT, CDR2 YYREEE (reference sequence). The sample comprised peripheral blood. The rearrangement links TRBV5-4 to TRBJ1-1; D is ambiguous. The source is a man aged 55 to 70 with active or convalescent COVID-19. This chain's CDR3 is CASSDGIGSEAFF. DNA for the CDR3: TGTGCCAGCAGCGACGGGATTGGTAGTGAAGCTTTCTTT.